This passage covers 8 T cell receptor beta chains from one sample sequenced in a study of spatial heterogeneity in lung cancer. TCRdb independently ran MiXCR on the 5' RACE reads; one entry per CDR3 protein. Of roughly 25,000 distinct CDR3 sequences in the sample, roughly 13% are singletons; the top ten hold roughly 26%. Time point denoted: sample taken at primary tumor resection. Tumor, nontumor lung or frozen PBMC supplied whole RNA, sequenced without sorting. This specimen consisted of PBMCs, obtained at surgery. The receptors shown here come from a female donor with early-stage non-small cell lung cancer.

This clonotype was recorded many times. The gene calls are TRBV28 and TRBJ2-5; 7 nucleotides agree with TRBD1. Trimming at V came to 6 bases and at J to 1 base, leaving 2 bases not matched to a gene. Germline CDR1 MDHEN, CDR2 SYDVKM. The length of the CDR3 is 13 residues. This CDR3 is CASRWDSQETQYF. In DNA, the CDR3 is TGTGCCAGCAGATGGGACAGCCAAGAGACCCAGTACTTC.

This clonotype was seen ten or more times. The genes are TRBV7-9 and TRBJ2-7, with TRBD2 identical over 9 bases. This CDR3 has 13 amino acids. The germline CDR1 and CDR2 sequences are SEHNR and FQNEAQ (reference sequence). V shed 6 bases and J 4 bases; nucleotides not matched to a gene: 4. The CDR3 DNA sequence: TGTGCCAGCAGGACTAGCGGTCGATACGAGCAGTACTTC. Its protein is CASRTSGRYEQYF.

This clonotype occurred many times. This chain uses TRBV27 with TRBJ1-5; D may be TRBD1 (6 bases). CDR1 and CDR2 (germline): MNHEY, SMNVEV (reference sequence). V dropped 6 bases and J dropped 3 bases, with 12 bases sitting between them. The CDR3 contains 14 residues. CDR3 residues: CASSLQGINQPQHF. DNA for the CDR3: TGTGCCAGCAGCCTACAGGGAATCAATCAGCCCCAGCATTTT.

The table lists this clonotype with a few counts. This may stem from a read error, because a much larger clone lies one nucleotide away. This sequence joins TRBV3-1 and TRBJ1-1; D is unresolved. The CDR3 loop spans 13 amino acids. CDR1 and CDR2 (germline): LGHDT, YNNKEL (reference sequence). The CDR3 DNA reads as TGTGCCAGCAACCAAGATCGAGGAAACAAAGCTTTCTTT. Translated: CASNQDRGNKAFF.

In its sample, this clonotype was seen many times. CDR3 DNA sequence: TGTGCCAGCAGTTTGGCCGGGCCCGCCTACGAGCAGTACGTC. Translation: CASSLAGPAYEQYV. This chain uses TRBV28 with TRBJ2-7; no firm D call. Deletions cut 3 bases from V and 2 bases from J, with 11 bases between. Germline V gene data show CDR1 as MDHEN and CDR2 as SYDVKM. The length of the CDR3 is 14 residues.

There are many counts of this clonotype. The V call is TRBV11-2, the J call TRBJ2-1; 7 nucleotides agree with TRBD1. This CDR3 has 15 amino acids. Trimming took 5 bases from V and 1 from J; bases not matched to a gene: 5. In germline, CDR1 is SGHAT, CDR2 FQNNGV. CDR3 region: CASSPTGISYNEQFF. The DNA of the CDR3 is TGTGCCAGCAGCCCGACAGGGATTTCCTACAATGAGCAGTTCTTC.

This clonotype was seen at least ten times. The V and J genes are TRBV6-5 and TRBJ2-7; 7 bases match TRBD1. Germline V gene lookup returns CDR1 MNHEY and CDR2 SVGAGI. Trimming took 6 bases from V and 4 from J; bases not matched to a gene: 6. The CDR3 covers 13 residues. CDR3 region: CASRRQGIYEQYF. The DNA for the CDR3 is TGTGCCAGCAGACGACAGGGAATATACGAGCAGTACTTC.

This clonotype was recorded only once. CDR3 sequence: CASRWWGARDFEQFF. The DNA of the CDR3 is TGTGCCAGCAGGTGGTGGGGGGCGAGAGATTTTGAGCAGTTCTTC. The J gene is TRBJ2-1, the V gene TRBV6-2 or TRBV6-3; D possibly uses TRBD1 or TRBD2 (6 bases each). The CDR3 runs 15 residues. Germline CDR1 is MNHEY and CDR2 is SVGEGT. Trimming removed 6 bases at V and 9 bases at J, with 21 bases between.